What follows are 7 T cell receptor beta chains derived from one specimen sequenced in a study of blood T cell repertoires in COVID-19. Generated by immunoSEQ multiplex PCR, the TCRdb table keeps only in-frame clones and is missing some. The repertoire holds over 250,000 clones, with more than 70% as singletons. Source material: peripheral blood. All receptors come from a woman aged 45-65 years with acute or convalescent COVID-19.

The rearrangement links TRBV28 to TRBJ1-2; 9 nucleotides line up with TRBD1. This CDR3 region has 13 residues. J gave up 7 bases and V 5 bases, and 5 bases lay outside the gene matches. Germline V gives CDR1 MDHEN, CDR2 SYDVKM. CDR3 in DNA: TGTGCCAGCAGTCTCCGGACAGGGGCTGGCTACACCTTC. Protein: CASSLRTGAGYTF.

The J gene is TRBJ2-7, the V gene TRBV28; 13 positions agree with TRBD2. The germline V gene encodes CDR1 MDHEN and CDR2 SYDVKM. With V trimmed by 7 bases and J by 3 bases, 3 bases remained unmatched. There are 14 residues in the CDR3. The CDR3 nucleotides are TGTGCCAGCACCAGACTAGCGGGAGGCTACGAGCAGTACTTC. Amino acids: CASTRLAGGYEQYF.

This clone has only one observation. This rearrangement joins TRBV28 to TRBJ1-2; 9 bases are a match to TRBD1. CDR1 is MDHEN and CDR2 is SYDVKM in the germline V gene. Trimming at V came to 5 bases and at J to 4 bases, leaving 11 bases not matched to a gene. This CDR3 comprises 16 residues. Here the CDR3 reads CASSTPGQGPTYGYTF. CDR3 in DNA: TGTGCCAGCAGTACACCGGGACAGGGTCCCACCTATGGCTACACCTTC.

This clone was recorded only once. V usage is TRBV28 and J usage is TRBJ2-7; 7 bases match TRBD1. With 8 bases clipped from V and 2 bases from J, the junction kept 9 bases outside the gene matches. CDR3 size: 14 residues. Germline values: CDR1 MDHEN, CDR2 SYDVKM. CDR3 protein: CASESPGQAYEQYF. In DNA form, the CDR3 reads TGTGCCAGCGAATCACCTGGACAGGCCTACGAGCAGTACTTC.

The J gene is TRBJ1-2, the V gene TRBV7-9; TRBD1 agrees at 7 bases. This CDR3 has 12 amino acids. J gave up 8 bases and V 3 bases, and 3 bases lay outside the gene matches. Per germline, CDR1 SEHNR and CDR2 FQNEAQ (reference sequence). CDR3 sequence reads: CASSFGTDGYTF. In nucleotides, the CDR3 is TGTGCCAGCAGCTTCGGGACAGACGGCTACACCTTC.

This chain links TRBV7-9 with TRBJ2-3, with 11 bases lining up with TRBD2. Germline CDR1 SEHNR, CDR2 FQNEAQ (reference sequence). The CDR3 is 15 amino acids. With V trimmed by 1 base and J by 5 bases, 2 bases remained unmatched. The CDR3 loop is CASSLETSGVDTQYF. In nucleotides, the CDR3 is TGTGCCAGCAGCTTAGAGACTAGCGGGGTAGATACGCAGTATTTT.

The chain uses TRBV2 and TRBJ1-6; TRBD1 matches at 8 bases. Looked up from germline, CDR1 is SNHLY and CDR2 is FYNNEI. The V gene end was trimmed by 5 bases and the J gene end by 7 bases; junction bases not matched to a gene: 7. The CDR3 covers 15 residues. The chain's CDR3 is CASSQQGVVNSPLHF. The CDR3 nucleotides are TGTGCCAGCAGTCAACAGGGGGTAGTGAATTCACCCCTCCACTTT.